Below, one T cell receptor (beta chain) is given with its context. This CDR3 spans 16 amino acids. The germline gives CDR1 SGHRS, CDR2 YFSETQ. J was trimmed by 1 base and V by 0 bases; bases with no gene match: 4. This sample was included in a study of sequential checkpoint blockade in melanoma. Sample treatment: randomized to nivolumab then ipilimumab (arm A) or the reverse (arm B). The method was immunoSEQ multiplex PCR; TCRdb's version includes in-frame clones alone and lacks a portion of them. The sample records approximately 28,000 clones, 83% being singletons. The chain recombines TRBV5-1 with TRBJ2-3; 8 bases fit TRBD2. The clonotype comes from a human donor with melanoma. The source material was CD8+ T cells sorted from blood (inferred from file names), sampled from a patient given nivolumab and ipilimumab in sequence. CDR3 in DNA: TGCGCCAGCAGCTTGGAGGCTAGCGGGCGCACAGATACGCAGTATTTT. Translation: CASSLEASGRTDTQYF.